The subject of this entry is one T cell receptor beta chain. What it binds is not known. The data originate from a study of Ad26.COV2.S vaccination and SARS-CoV-2 variants. Study context: Donor allocation was to the COV1001 Ad26.COV2.S trial arm.

Whole-study findings and limits: The TCR-based breadth and depth measures might underestimate overall T cell responses. A substantial breadth of spike-specific CD8+ and CD4+ T cell responses after vaccination has been reported.

Looked up from germline, CDR1 is SGHVS and CDR2 is FQNEAQ. V dropped 4 bases and J dropped 4; count of bases not matched to a gene: 5. The CDR3 sequence is 15 residues long. Sequencing was performed with immunoSEQ multiplex PCR; in TCRdb, only in-frame clones are kept and a portion is missing. The sample has about 410,000 clones, approximately 92% seen once. Treatment given: roughly 19 received Ad26.COV2.S at low or high dose, single or two shots; roughly five received placebo; per-sample allocation not given. Vaccine and placebo recipients were sampled on day 63 after the first injection. The shot given was an Ad26 vector that makes Wuhan-strain SARS-CoV-2 spike.

The chain couples TRBV7-8 to TRBJ2-3; 10 bases align to TRBD1. This TCR derives from a person between 18 and 60 years old who received the Ad26.COV2.S COVID-19 vaccine or a placebo. The sample in question was peripheral blood, obtained in a trial of Ad26.COV2.S vaccine versus placebo. Here the CDR3 reads CASSSGQGSSDTQYF. CDR3 nucleotides: TGTGCCAGCAGCTCGGGACAGGGGAGTTCAGATACGCAGTATTTT.